What follows are 21 T cell receptor beta chains derived from one specimen sequenced in a study of shared clonotypes between healthy human individuals. Method: immunoSEQ multiplex PCR; TCRdb's copy keeps in-frame clones and lacks some. Of 550,000 to 800,000 clones in the sample, about 92% were seen once. The sequenced material came from memory CD8+ T cells from PBMCs. The subset was: CD45RO+ cells pooled with CCR7-negative TemRA cells. These receptors were taken from a man between 18 and 29 years old in good health. Some clones in this sample may be carry-over from other donors' samples.

The chain has TRBV7-9 and TRBJ2-7; TRBD1 or TRBD2 may be the D gene (6 bases each). Per germline, CDR1 SEHNR and CDR2 FQNEAQ (reference sequence). The CDR3 length is 13 residues. V gave up 5 bases and J gave up 1 base, with 9 bases separating them. The CDR3 protein is CASSPGASYEQYF. The CDR3 DNA follows: TGTGCCAGCAGCCCGGGGGCTTCCTACGAGCAGTACTTC.

V usage is TRBV27 and J usage is TRBJ1-5; D not certain. CDR3 size: 13 residues. Trimming shortened V by 6 bases and J by 2 bases, and 8 bases separated the two germline ends. Germline values: CDR1 MNHEY, CDR2 SMNVEV (reference sequence). CDR3 in DNA: TGTGCCAGCAGGGGTCTCGGCAATCAGCCCCAGCATTTT. As protein: CASRGLGNQPQHF.

This clone showed up just once. The same CDR3 arises from other DNA sequences in this sample as well. The V call is TRBV27, the J call TRBJ2-7, with TRBD1 matching over 7 bases. CDR1 and CDR2 (germline): MNHEY, SMNVEV (reference sequence). This CDR3 region has 14 residues. V trimming: 4 bases; J trimming: 4 bases; junction bases outside the gene matches: 7. CDR3 amino acids: CASSSYRGGYEQYF. The CDR3 coding sequence is TGTGCCAGCAGTTCATACAGGGGTGGATACGAGCAGTACTTC.

V is TRBV4-3 and J is TRBJ1-2; 7 bases are a match to TRBD1. V lost 2 bases, J lost 3 bases, and 3 bases stayed unmatched. Germline V gene lookup returns CDR1 LGHNA and CDR2 YSLEER. The CDR3 has 14 residues. The CDR3 bases are TGCGCCAGCAGCCAACAGGGGGGGGACTATGGCTACACCTTC. It specifies CASSQQGGDYGYTF.

The genes are TRBV5-1 and TRBJ2-7; 10 bases map to TRBD2. J was trimmed by 5 bases and V by 0 bases; bases with no gene match: 8. This CDR3 is built from 16 residues. CDR1 is SGHRS, CDR2 YFSETQ, per germline. CDR3 DNA: TGCGCCAGCAGCTTGGTGGCTAGCGGGAGTCTCCACGAGCAGTACTTC. The encoded protein is CASSLVASGSLHEQYF.

This chain's CDR3 is CASSSGQFYGYTF. The CDR3 bases are TGTGCCAGCAGCTCTGGACAGTTCTATGGCTACACCTTC. The J gene is TRBJ1-2, the V gene TRBV28; TRBD1 might be the D (6 bases). V lost 6 bases and J 4 bases, leaving 12 bases between the germline ends. CDR3 length equals 13 residues. Per the germline V gene, CDR1 is MDHEN and CDR2 is SYDVKM.

The V and J genes are TRBV4-3 and TRBJ2-2; 10 bases map to TRBD1. Germline assignment: CDR1 LGHNA and CDR2 YSLEER. Trimming removed 0 bases from V and 3 bases from J; junction bases left unmatched: 4. The CDR3 consists of 17 residues. The CDR3 region has the DNA TGCGCCAGCAGCCAAGATAGTGGGACAGGGGACACCGGGGAGCTGTTTTTT. Its protein product is CASSQDSGTGDTGELFF.

This chain links TRBV28 with TRBJ2-7; D not certain. The germline V gene encodes CDR1 MDHEN and CDR2 SYDVKM. The CDR3 totals 14 residues. Deletions cut 5 bases from V and 2 bases from J, with 13 bases between. The DNA for the CDR3 is TGTGCCAGCAGTCGTCGGGTCCGGGCCTACGAGCAGTACTTC. The encoded protein is CASSRRVRAYEQYF.

The rearrangement uses TRBV1 and TRBJ2-1; the table's D call, TRBD2, has no DNA check behind it. TRBV1 is reported as a pseudogene. This CDR3 comprises 14 residues. The CDR3 nucleotides read TGCACCAGCGCAGCTGGACTAGCCTACAATGAGCAGTTCTTC. Encoded protein: CTSAAGLAYNEQFF.

This chain connects TRBV7-9 to TRBJ2-2, with 8 bases matching TRBD1. Trimming at V came to 4 bases and at J to 3 bases, leaving 10 bases not matched to a gene. Germline CDR1 is SEHNR and CDR2 is FQNEAQ (reference sequence). The CDR3 extends over 17 amino acids. The CDR3 DNA follows: TGTGCCAGCAGCTCACTATCGGACAGGGAGCACACCGGGGAGCTGTTTTTT. Its translation is CASSSLSDREHTGELFF. Combining the CDR3 with reference TRBV7-9 and TRBJ2-2 gives the whole variable domain DTGVSQNPRHKITKRGQNVTFRCDPISEHNRLYWYRQTLGQGPEFLTYFQNEAQLEKSRLLSDRFSAERPKGSFSTLEIQRTEQGDSAMYLCASSSLSDREHTGELFFGEGSRLTVL.

The sample holds a few counts of this clone. The V call is TRBV27, the J call TRBJ2-7; D unresolved. The CDR3 spans 12 residues. The germline CDR1 and CDR2 sequences are MNHEY and SMNVEV (reference sequence). The germline V and J ends were trimmed by 5 bases and 4 bases, with 9 bases remaining between them. CDR3 region: CASSPYGYEQYF. The CDR3 nucleotides are TGTGCCAGCAGTCCGTACGGGTACGAGCAGTACTTC.

V gene TRBV2 combines with J gene TRBJ2-4; D remains unclear. Germline lookup yields CDR1 SNHLY and CDR2 FYNNEI. V lost 8 bases and J 0 bases, leaving 5 bases between the germline ends. CDR3 size: 12 residues. In DNA form, the CDR3 reads TGTGCCAGCGGGCTAGCCAAAAACATTCAGTACTTC. This gives the protein CASGLAKNIQYF.

The V gene is TRBV5-1, the J gene TRBJ2-7, with TRBD2 as a possible D gene (6 bases). Germline V CDR1 and CDR2: SGHRS, YFSETQ. V lost 2 bases to trimming and J lost 3 bases, with 21 bases between them. The CDR3 consists of 17 residues. CDR3: CASSLSDYGAGFYEQYF. As DNA, the CDR3 is TGCGCCAGCAGCTTATCAGACTACGGGGCGGGATTCTACGAGCAGTACTTC.

The V and J genes are TRBV4-1 and TRBJ1-3; 9 bases are a match to TRBD1. V was pared by 0 bases and J by 0 bases, with 6 bases of the junction left unmatched. The CDR3 extends over 18 amino acids. Germline assignment: CDR1 MGHRA and CDR2 YSYEKL. CDR3 nucleotides: TGCGCCAGCAGCCAAGAGTTCCTACAGGGGGCCTCTGGAAACACCATATATTTT. Translating gives CASSQEFLQGASGNTIYF.

The V and J genes are TRBV27 and TRBJ1-2; TRBD1 matches at 9 bases. The V segment lost 5 bases and the J segment 6 bases; nucleotides outside the gene matches: 22. In germline, CDR1 is MNHEY, CDR2 SMNVEV (reference sequence). CDR3 length: 19 amino acids. CDR3 region: CASSLQYSGTGSHYDGYTF. The CDR3 DNA is TGTGCCAGCAGTCTTCAATATTCCGGGACAGGGTCACACTATGATGGCTACACCTTC.

Regarding this clone: The sample carries other DNA sequences with the same CDR3. The chain links TRBV13 to TRBJ2-7; no firm D call. This CDR3 has 15 residues. Per the germline V gene, CDR1 is PRHDT and CDR2 is FYEKMQ (reference sequence). With 5 bases removed from V and 2 bases from J, the gap between germline ends came to 16 bases. CDR3 nucleotide sequence: TGTGCCAGCAGCCCCCCCACAGCCGCCCCCTACGAGCAGTACTTC. This sequence encodes CASSPPTAAPYEQYF.

The chain employs TRBV5-4 and TRBJ1-4; D ambiguous. Germline assignment: CDR1 SGHNT and CDR2 YYREEE (reference sequence). The CDR3 extends over 12 amino acids. Trimming pared 0 bases from V and 6 bases from J, leaving 3 bases between. DNA for the CDR3: TGTGCCAGCAGCTTGGGAGATGAAAAACTGTTTTTT. It specifies CASSLGDEKLFF.

The sample holds one count of this clone. Here the CDR3 reads CASTGVRDMSSYEQYF. The CDR3 DNA reads as TGTGCCAGCACGGGGGTCCGGGACATGAGCTCCTACGAGCAGTACTTC. The chain couples TRBV6-6 to TRBJ2-7; either TRBD1 or TRBD2 may supply D (6 bases each). CDR3 length: 16 amino acids. V was trimmed by 7 bases and J by 0 bases, leaving 19 bases between them. Germline lookup yields CDR1 MNHNY and CDR2 SVGAGI (reference sequence).

This clone appeared a few times. The CDR3 nucleotides are TGTGCCACCAGCAGAGGCCACAGGGACCCAAACACTGAAGCTTTCTTT. Protein product: CATSRGHRDPNTEAFF. The chain links TRBV15 to TRBJ1-1; a weak D match, TRBD1 (6 bases). With 1 base removed from V and 2 bases from J, the gap between germline ends came to 14 bases. CDR3 length: 16 residues. In germline, CDR1 is LNHNV, CDR2 YYDKDF (reference sequence). Combining the CDR3 with reference TRBV15 and TRBJ1-1 gives the whole variable domain DAMVIQNPRYQVTQFGKPVTLSCSQTLNHNVMYWYQQKSSQAPKLLFHYYDKDFNNEADTPDNFQSRRPNTSFCFLDIRSPGLGDTAMYLCATSRGHRDPNTEAFFGQGTRLTVV.

This clone was detected only once. The V gene is TRBV4-3, the J gene TRBJ2-1; 8 bases agree with TRBD1. The CDR3 covers 13 residues. CDR1 and CDR2 (germline): LGHNA, YSLEER. With V trimmed by 6 bases and J by 6 bases, 4 bases remained unmatched. CDR3 loop: CASSTDRGNEQFF. CDR3 nucleotides: TGCGCCAGCAGTACCGACAGGGGCAATGAGCAGTTCTTC.

J is TRBJ1-5 and V is TRBV6-5; D not certain. This CDR3 has 15 residues. V lost 1 base to trimming and J lost 0 bases, with 7 bases between them. Germline V gene data show CDR1 as MNHEY and CDR2 as SVGAGI. Here the CDR3 reads CASSYLEYSNQPQHF. CDR3 nucleotides: TGTGCCAGCAGTTACTTGGAATATAGCAATCAGCCCCAGCATTTT.